This TCR beta chain was captured by sequencing in a study of long-term antiretroviral therapy in people with HIV. As for the study in general: The 2015 recommendation for immediate ART came about a decade after the earliest samples.

Each HIV participant was treated in the United States. The run of the v3.0 immunoSEQ assay was at survey level. Sequencing used immunoSEQ multiplex PCR; TCRdb keeps in-frame clones, though not all of them. The data show roughly 50,000 clones, with about 86% seen just once and around 3.2% held by the top ten. Trimming took 0 bases from V and 6 from J, leaving 10 bases between them. CDR3 length: 13 amino acids. CDR1 is SGDLS and CDR2 is YYNGEE in the germline V gene. The specimen was unsorted PBMCs, collected 0.8 years after starting antiretroviral therapy. The rearrangement uses TRBV9 and TRBJ2-7; D ambiguous. The source is a woman aged 18 to 35 with HIV. CDR3: CASSVGLGREQYF. CDR3 DNA sequence: TGTGCCAGCAGCGTAGGGCTAGGGCGCGAGCAGTACTTC.